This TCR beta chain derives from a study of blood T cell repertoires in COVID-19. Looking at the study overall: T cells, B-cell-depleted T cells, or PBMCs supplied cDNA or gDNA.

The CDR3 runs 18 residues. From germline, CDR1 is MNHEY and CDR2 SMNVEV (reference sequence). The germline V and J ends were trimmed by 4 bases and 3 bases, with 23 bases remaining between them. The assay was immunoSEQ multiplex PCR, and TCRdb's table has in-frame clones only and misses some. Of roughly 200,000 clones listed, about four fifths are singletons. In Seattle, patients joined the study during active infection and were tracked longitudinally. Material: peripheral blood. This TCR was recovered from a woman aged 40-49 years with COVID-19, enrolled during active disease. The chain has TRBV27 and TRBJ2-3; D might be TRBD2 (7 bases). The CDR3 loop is CASSSPSGQGRATDTQYF. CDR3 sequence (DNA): TGTGCCAGCAGTTCCCCGTCGGGGCAGGGGAGGGCTACAGATACGCAGTATTTT.